This TCR beta chain originates from a study of T-cell reconstitution after alpha-beta-depleted transplantation in children. The V and J ends lost 4 bases and 7 bases, in that order; junction bases with no gene match: 3. CDR3 length: 13 amino acids. This clonotype has only a few counts. The TCRbeta library incorporated unique molecular identifiers. TCRdb ran MiXCR on the PCR reads and lists one entry per CDR3 protein. The sample has fewer than 400,000 distinct CDR3 sequences, around 21% seen once. This sample comprised PBMCs from the stem cell graft donor, obtained from the stem cell graft. The chain recombines TRBV12-3 or TRBV12-4 with TRBJ1-4; 7 nucleotides match TRBD1. The receptor was derived from a human donor who donated a stem cell graft to a child with acute myeloid leukemia. This chain's CDR3 is CASSSSGGEKLFF. As DNA, the CDR3 is TGTGCCAGCAGTTCCTCAGGGGGTGAAAAACTGTTTTTT.